The rows below give T cell receptor beta chains drawn from one sample of a study of CD8 T cells in Susac syndrome. TCRdb re-called the immunoSEQ multiplex PCR reads through MiXCR, storing one row per CDR3 protein. The sample contains approximately 230,000 distinct CDR3 sequences, just over 90% of which appear only once. The sample was CD4+ T cells from PBMCs. These receptors were collected from a human donor with multiple sclerosis. CDR3s include the opening cysteine and the closing phenylalanine or tryptophan. Some rows mark clone size as missing; the rest say once, few, many or name a class of expanded clone.

TRBV6-1	TRBJ1-6	-	CASSEAGENSPLHF
TRBV29-1	TRBJ1-2	-	CSVEELYGGDRRF
TRBV30	TRBJ2-4	-	CAWSVPGQNIQYF
TRBV20-1	TRBJ2-3	-	CSARLAAGADTQYF
TRBV4-1	TRBJ1-4	-	CASSQGTAGLQNEKLFF
TRBV10-3	TRBJ1-1	-	CAITRTGHSEAFF
TRBV7-2	TRBJ2-3	-	CASSFRGRRDTQYF
TRBV23-1	TRBJ1-5	-	CASSHPGWANQPQHF
TRBV20-1	TRBJ1-1	-	CSASQMNAEAFF
TRBV7-9	TRBJ1-1	-	CASSPRRQYTEAFF
TRBV28	TRBJ2-5	-	CASSLGRRRETQYF
TRBV7-8	TRBJ2-5	-	CASSFRLPGETQYF
TRBV6-5	TRBJ2-7	-	CATGTTGRSYEQYF
TRBV20-1	TRBJ2-5	-	CSARATSGPRETQYF
TRBV7-8	TRBJ1-5	-	CASSPFDRNQPQHF
TRBV21-1	TRBJ2-1	-	CASSKFEGSYNEQFF
TRBV6-1	TRBJ2-3	-	CASSEYGGTDTQYF
TRBV27	TRBJ1-4	-	CASTLLGRAGEKLFF
TRBV4-2	TRBJ1-2	-	CASSQQTGTGYTF
TRBV7-2	TRBJ1-1	-	CASSPGGALNTEAFF
TRBV30	TRBJ1-1	-	CAWEGGAGEAFF
TRBV4-1	TRBJ2-2	once	CASSPLTAGANTGELFF
TRBV20-1	TRBJ2-7	-	CSAQGGQGAGEQYF
TRBV20-1	TRBJ1-4	-	CSATTGTGNEKLFF
TRBV7-2	TRBJ1-1	-	CASSLETGSTEAFF
TRBV3-1	TRBJ1-6	-	CASSQGRNNSPLHF
TRBV18	TRBJ2-2	-	CASSPRDRTAGELFF
TRBV9	TRBJ2-3	-	CASSVGRGARDTQYF
TRBV24-1	TRBJ2-5	-	CATSGPGAGEETQYF
TRBV6-2/TRBV6-3	TRBJ2-7	-	CASSDRVSVEQYF
TRBV15	TRBJ2-6	-	CATSRGSSTAGANVLTF
TRBV24-1	TRBJ2-5	-	CATSDWTSGRTETQYF
TRBV20-1	TRBJ1-1	-	CSLQGRVYEAFF
TRBV7-3	TRBJ2-2	-	CASSLKAGGGVNTGELFF
TRBV7-9	TRBJ2-2	-	CASSLGGTKLFF
TRBV5-1	TRBJ1-1	-	CASSLPIPKDTEAFF
TRBV5-1	TRBJ2-5	-	CASGPGTGGGSQETQYF
TRBV29-1	TRBJ2-1	-	CSVSRQGADNEQFF
TRBV19	TRBJ2-3	-	CASSKTDTQYF
TRBV12-3/TRBV12-4	TRBJ1-4	-	CASSFGRGINEKLFF
TRBV7-8	TRBJ1-3	once	CASSLAPLEPQRF
TRBV4-1	TRBJ1-1	-	CASSQGRRGMVVTEAFF
TRBV27	TRBJ1-6	-	CASSLNRGRSPLHF
TRBV24-1	TRBJ2-3	-	CATSDLNAGTDTQYF